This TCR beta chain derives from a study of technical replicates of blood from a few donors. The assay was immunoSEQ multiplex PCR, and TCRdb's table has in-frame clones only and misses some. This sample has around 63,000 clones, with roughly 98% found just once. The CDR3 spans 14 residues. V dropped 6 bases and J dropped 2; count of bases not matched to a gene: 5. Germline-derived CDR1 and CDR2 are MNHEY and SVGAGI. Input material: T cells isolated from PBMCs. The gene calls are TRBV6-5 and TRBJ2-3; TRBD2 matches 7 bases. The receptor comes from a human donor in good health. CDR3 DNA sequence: TGTGCCAGCAGGCAAGGGACTATCACAGATACGCAGTATTTT. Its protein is CASRQGTITDTQYF.